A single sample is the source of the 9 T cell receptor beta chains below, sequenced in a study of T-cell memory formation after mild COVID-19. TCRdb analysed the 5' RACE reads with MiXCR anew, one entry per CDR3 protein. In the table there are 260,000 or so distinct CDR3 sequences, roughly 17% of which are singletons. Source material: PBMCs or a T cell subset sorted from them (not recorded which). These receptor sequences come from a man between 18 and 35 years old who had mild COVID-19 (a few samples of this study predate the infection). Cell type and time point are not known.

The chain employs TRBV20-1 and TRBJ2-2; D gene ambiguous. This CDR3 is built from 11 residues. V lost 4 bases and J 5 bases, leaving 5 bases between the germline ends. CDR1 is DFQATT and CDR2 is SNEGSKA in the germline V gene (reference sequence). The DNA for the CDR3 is TGCAGTGCTATTTCTACCGGGGAGCTGTTTTTT. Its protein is CSAISTGELFF.

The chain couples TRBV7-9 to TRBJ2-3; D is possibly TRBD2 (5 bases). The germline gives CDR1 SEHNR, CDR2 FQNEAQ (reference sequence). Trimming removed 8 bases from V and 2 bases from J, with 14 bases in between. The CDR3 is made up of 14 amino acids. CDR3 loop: CASVWADSTDTQYF. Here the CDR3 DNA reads TGTGCCAGCGTATGGGCGGACTCCACAGATACGCAGTATTTT.

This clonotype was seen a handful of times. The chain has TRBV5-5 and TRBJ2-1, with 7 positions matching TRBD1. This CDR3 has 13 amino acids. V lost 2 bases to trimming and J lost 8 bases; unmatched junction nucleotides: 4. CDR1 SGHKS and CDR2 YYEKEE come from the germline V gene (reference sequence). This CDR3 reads CASSFTGVDEQFF. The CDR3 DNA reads TGTGCCAGCAGCTTTACAGGGGTCGATGAGCAGTTCTTC.

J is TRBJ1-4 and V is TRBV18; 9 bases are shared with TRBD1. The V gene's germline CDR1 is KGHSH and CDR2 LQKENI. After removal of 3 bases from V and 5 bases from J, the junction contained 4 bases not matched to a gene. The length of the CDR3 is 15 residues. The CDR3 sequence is CASSPPGQGNEKLFF. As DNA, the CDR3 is TGTGCCAGCTCACCCCCGGGACAGGGAAATGAAAAACTGTTTTTT.

The CDR3: CASSTGQGATKNIQYF. CDR3 coding DNA: TGTGCCAGCAGCACCGGACAGGGGGCTACCAAAAACATTCAGTACTTC. The J gene is TRBJ2-4, the V gene TRBV7-8; 11 bases line up with TRBD1. Germline values: CDR1 SGHVS, CDR2 FQNEAQ. The CDR3 has 16 amino acids. J was trimmed by 2 bases and V by 5 bases; bases with no gene match: 5.

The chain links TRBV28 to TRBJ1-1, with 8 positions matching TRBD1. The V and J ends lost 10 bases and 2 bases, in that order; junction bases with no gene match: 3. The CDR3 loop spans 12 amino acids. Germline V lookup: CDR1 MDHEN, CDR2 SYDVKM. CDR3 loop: CATDRGNTEAFF. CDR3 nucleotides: TGTGCCACCGACAGGGGAAACACTGAAGCTTTCTTT.

CDR3 protein: CASSLGGPVDYGYTF. CDR3 nucleotides: TGTGCCAGCAGCTTAGGAGGCCCCGTGGACTATGGCTACACCTTC. The rearrangement links TRBV7-8 to TRBJ1-2; D ambiguous. Germline lookup yields CDR1 SGHVS and CDR2 FQNEAQ. CDR3 length: 15 amino acids. Trimming took 1 base from V and 3 from J, leaving 12 bases between them.

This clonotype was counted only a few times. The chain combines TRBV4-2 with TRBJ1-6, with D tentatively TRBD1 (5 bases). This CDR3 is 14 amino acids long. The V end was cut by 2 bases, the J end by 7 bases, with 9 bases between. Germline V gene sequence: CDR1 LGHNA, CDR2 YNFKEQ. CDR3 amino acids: CASSQQGLNSPLHF. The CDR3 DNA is TGTGCCAGCAGCCAACAGGGTCTGAATTCACCCCTCCACTTT.

The CDR3 protein is CASSQDILANSGANVLTF. CDR3 nucleotide sequence: TGCGCCAGCAGCCAAGATATCTTGGCGAACTCTGGGGCCAACGTCCTGACTTTC. The chain couples TRBV4-1 to TRBJ2-6; no clear D gene. Trimming pared 0 bases from V and 0 bases from J, leaving 12 bases between. This CDR3 spans 18 amino acids. From germline, CDR1 is MGHRA and CDR2 YSYEKL.